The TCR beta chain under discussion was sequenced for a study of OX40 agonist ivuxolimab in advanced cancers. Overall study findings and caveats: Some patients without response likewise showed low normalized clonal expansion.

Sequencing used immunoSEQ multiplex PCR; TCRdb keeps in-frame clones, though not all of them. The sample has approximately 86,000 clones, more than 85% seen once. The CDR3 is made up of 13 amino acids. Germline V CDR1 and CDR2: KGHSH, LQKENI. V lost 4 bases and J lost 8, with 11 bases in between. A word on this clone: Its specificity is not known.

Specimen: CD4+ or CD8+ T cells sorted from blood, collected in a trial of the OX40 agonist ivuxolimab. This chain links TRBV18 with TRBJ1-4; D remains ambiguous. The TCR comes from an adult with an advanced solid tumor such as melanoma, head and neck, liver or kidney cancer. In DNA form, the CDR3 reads TGTGCCAGCTCACTGTGGGCTAGAGAAAAACTGTTTTTT. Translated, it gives CASSLWAREKLFF.